This T cell receptor (beta chain) emerged from a study of T-cell memory formation after mild COVID-19. General observations from the study: Clones shrinking between day 15 and 85 showed a balanced CD4/CD8 split, and those that grew later tilted toward CD4+.

This CDR3 is built from 13 residues. Germline V lookup: CDR1 SGHDT, CDR2 YYEEEE. Trimming at V came to 2 bases and at J to 5 bases, leaving 2 bases not matched to a gene. The 5'RACE method, run with constant-segment primers, produced TCR alpha and TCR beta cDNA libraries (carrying sample barcodes and UMIs). Each CDR3 protein is one row after TCRdb ran MiXCR on the 5' RACE reads. The repertoire has tens of thousands of distinct CDR3 sequences, about an eighth of them found once; the top ten carry under 30%. This clonotype was counted many times. Its target is unknown. The receptor comes from a young man who had mild COVID-19 (a few samples of this study predate the infection). Cell type and time point are not known. The sequenced sample consisted of PBMCs or a T cell subset sorted from them (not recorded which). This chain joins TRBV5-6 and TRBJ2-7; 9 nucleotides agree with TRBD1. The DNA for the CDR3 is TGTGCCAGCAGCTTACACAGGGGGCACGAGCAGTACGTC. Encoded protein: CASSLHRGHEQYV.